This is a list of T cell receptor beta chains from one sample in a study of blood T cell repertoires in COVID-19. Clones were read by immunoSEQ multiplex PCR, and TCRdb kept only the in-frame ones, dropping some. The sample carries about 38,000 clones, about 82% recorded once. Sequenced input: peripheral blood. These receptors all stem from a middle-aged man with active COVID-19. Each CDR3 is given with its conserved first and last residue. D genes are given only for firm matches. Rows may omit the clone size; those that give it use once, few, many or a size class.

D,V,J,size,CDR3,DNA
-,TRBV4-3,TRBJ2-7,-,CASSQGLTGYEQYF,TGCGCCAGCAGCCAAGGTTTAACGGGCTACGAGCAGTACTTC
TRBD1,TRBV3-1/TRBV3-2,TRBJ1-5,few,CASSQRDRGSDSNQPQHF,TGTGCCAGCAGCCAACGGGACAGGGGGTCGGATAGCAATCAGCCCCAGCATTTT
-,TRBV11-2,TRBJ2-3,few,CASSLEAEDTQYF,TGTGCCAGCAGCTTAGAGGCAGAAGATACGCAGTATTTT
-,TRBV5-6,TRBJ1-6,-,CASSTLTLVNSPLHF,TGTGCCAGCAGCACGCTCACTTTGGTTAATTCACCCCTCCACTTT
TRBD1,TRBV18,TRBJ2-2,-,CASSPGTGGTGELFF,TGTGCCAGCTCACCTGGGACAGGGGGCACCGGGGAGCTGTTTTTT
TRBD1,TRBV27,TRBJ1-2,-,CASRQLGQGALYGYTF,TGTGCCAGCAGGCAACTCGGGCAGGGGGCCCTTTATGGCTACACCTTC
TRBD1,TRBV7-8,TRBJ2-1,-,CASSLDRGFYNEQFF,TGTGCCAGCAGCCTAGACAGGGGTTTCTACAATGAGCAGTTCTTC
-,TRBV5-1,TRBJ2-1,-,CASSLGRPDEQFF,TGCGCCAGCAGCTTGGGCAGGCCCGATGAGCAGTTCTTC
-,TRBV10-3,TRBJ1-3,once,CAISESSSGNTIYF,TGTGCCATCAGTGAGTCCTCCTCTGGAAACACCATATATTTT
TRBD2,TRBV7-6,TRBJ2-5,-,CASSALQRGMETQYF,TGTGCCAGCAGTGCCCTTCAGCGGGGTATGGAGACCCAGTACTTC
-,TRBV5-1,TRBJ1-5,-,CASSLEGLSNQPQHF,TGCGCCAGCAGCTTGGAGGGGTTAAGCAATCAGCCCCAGCATTTT
TRBD1,TRBV18,TRBJ2-6,-,CASSPRGTGVIGANVLTF,TGTGCCAGCTCACCCCGAGGTACAGGGGTTATTGGGGCCAACGTCCTGACTTTC
TRBD2,TRBV10-3,TRBJ2-5,-,CAISGLAGGRSETQYF,TGTGCCATCAGTGGACTAGCGGGGGGGCGGAGCGAGACCCAGTACTTC
-,TRBV10-3,TRBJ1-5,-,CAISDYALGVSNQPQHF,TGTGCCATCAGTGATTACGCCCTAGGGGTTAGCAATCAGCCCCAGCATTTT
TRBD2,TRBV7-2,TRBJ2-7,-,CASSSPGLAGGSSYEQYF,TGTGCCAGCAGCTCTCCCGGACTAGCGGGGGGGAGCTCCTACGAGCAGTACTTC
TRBD1,TRBV18,TRBJ1-1,once,CASSPGQGHTEAFF,TGTGCCAGCTCACCAGGACAGGGACACACTGAAGCTTTCTTT
TRBD1,TRBV5-4,TRBJ1-2,once,CASRPSGGQGGYGYTF,TGTGCCAGCAGGCCCTCCGGCGGACAGGGGGGCTATGGCTACACCTTC
-,TRBV7-9,TRBJ1-1,once,CASSLTRGMTEAFF,TGTGCCAGCAGCTTAACACGGGGTATGACTGAAGCTTTCTTT
-,TRBV18,TRBJ1-1,-,CASSSGEGETEAFF,TGTGCCAGCTCATCGGGGGAGGGGGAGACTGAAGCTTTCTTT
-,TRBV7-9,TRBJ1-2,-,CASSSANKANYGYTF,TGTGCCAGCAGCTCCGCAAACAAAGCTAACTATGGCTACACCTTC
-,TRBV28,TRBJ1-6,-,CASSLIQYNSPLHF,TGTGCCAGCAGTTTGATACAGTATAATTCACCCCTCCACTTT
-,TRBV18,TRBJ1-2,-,CASSLDRSYGYTF,TGTGCCAGCTCACTTGACAGGTCCTATGGCTACACCTTC
TRBD1,TRBV7-6,TRBJ1-6,-,CASSSIPGQGTPLHF,TGTGCCAGCAGCTCCATTCCGGGACAGGGGACACCCCTCCACTTT
TRBD2,TRBV27,TRBJ2-3,-,CASSLLAGLRNTQYF,TGTGCCAGCAGTTTACTAGCGGGGCTCCGCAATACGCAGTATTTT
TRBD1,TRBV24-1,TRBJ2-1,-,CATSGGQGKDNEQFF,TGTGCCACCAGTGGCGGACAGGGGAAAGACAATGAGCAGTTCTTC
-,TRBV27,TRBJ1-6,-,CASSLIIGGSLPSPLHF,TGTGCCAGCAGTTTAATAATTGGGGGCAGCCTTCCTTCACCCCTCCACTTT
-,TRBV4-3,TRBJ1-5,-,CASSQDGDQPQHF,TGCGCCAGCAGCCAAGATGGAGATCAGCCCCAGCATTTT
-,TRBV7-2,TRBJ1-6,once,CASSFRQGGSPLHF,TGTGCCAGCAGCTTTAGGCAGGGCGGCTCACCCCTCCACTTT
TRBD1,TRBV5-1,TRBJ1-1,few,CASSPHRGGRSNTEAFF,TGCGCCAGCAGCCCACACAGGGGCGGGAGGTCGAACACTGAAGCTTTCTTT
TRBD1,TRBV2,TRBJ1-2,-,CARTQGASYGYTF,TGTGCCAGGACCCAGGGGGCGAGCTATGGCTACACCTTC